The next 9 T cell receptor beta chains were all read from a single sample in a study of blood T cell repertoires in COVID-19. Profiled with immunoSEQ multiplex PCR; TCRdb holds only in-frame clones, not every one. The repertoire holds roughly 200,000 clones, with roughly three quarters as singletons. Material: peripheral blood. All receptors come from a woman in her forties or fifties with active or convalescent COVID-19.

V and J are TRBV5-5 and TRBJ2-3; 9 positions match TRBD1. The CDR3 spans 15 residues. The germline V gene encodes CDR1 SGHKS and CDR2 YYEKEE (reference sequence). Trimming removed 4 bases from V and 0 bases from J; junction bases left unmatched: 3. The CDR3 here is CASSRGQGSTDTQYF. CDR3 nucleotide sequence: TGTGCCAGCAGCAGAGGACAGGGGAGCACAGATACGCAGTATTTT.

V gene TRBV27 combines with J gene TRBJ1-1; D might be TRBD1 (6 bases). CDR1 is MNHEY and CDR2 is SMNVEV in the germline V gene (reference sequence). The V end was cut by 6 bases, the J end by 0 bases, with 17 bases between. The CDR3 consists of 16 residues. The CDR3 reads CASRRLTDRVNTEAFF. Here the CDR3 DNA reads TGTGCCAGCAGGAGGCTTACGGACAGAGTGAACACTGAAGCTTTCTTT.

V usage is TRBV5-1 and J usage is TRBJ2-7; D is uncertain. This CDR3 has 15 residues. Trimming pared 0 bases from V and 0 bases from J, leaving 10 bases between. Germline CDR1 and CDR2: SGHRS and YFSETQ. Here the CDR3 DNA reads TGCGCCAGCAGCTTGGATTTGAGTGTCTCCTACGAGCAGTACTTC. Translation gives CASSLDLSVSYEQYF.

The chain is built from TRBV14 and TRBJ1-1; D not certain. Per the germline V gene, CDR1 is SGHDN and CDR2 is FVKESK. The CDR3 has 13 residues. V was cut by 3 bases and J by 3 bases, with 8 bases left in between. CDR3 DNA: TGTGCCAGCAGCCAGCAGGTTTACACTGAAGCTTTCTTT. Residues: CASSQQVYTEAFF. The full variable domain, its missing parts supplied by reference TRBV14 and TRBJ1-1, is EAGVTQFPSHSVIEKGQTVTLRCDPISGHDNLYWYRRVMGKEIKFLLHFVKESKQDESGMPNNRFLAERTGGTYSTLKVQPAELEDSGVYFCASSQQVYTEAFFGQGTRLTVV.

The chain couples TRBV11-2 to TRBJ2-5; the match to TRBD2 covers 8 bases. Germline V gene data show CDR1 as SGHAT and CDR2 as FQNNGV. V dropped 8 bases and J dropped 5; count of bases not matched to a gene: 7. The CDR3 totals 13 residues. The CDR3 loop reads CASCVGGGETQYF. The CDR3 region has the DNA TGTGCCAGCTGTGTCGGGGGGGGTGAGACCCAGTACTTC.

In DNA form, the CDR3 reads TGTGCCAGCAGCTCCCGGGGACAGGGGGCGCGAAGTGAGCAGTTCTTC. Protein: CASSSRGQGARSEQFF. The J gene is TRBJ2-1, the V gene TRBV11-3; 12 bases match TRBD1. This CDR3 contains 16 residues. Germline trimming cut 4 bases from V and 9 bases from J; bases unmatched to any gene: 10. Germline values: CDR1 SGHNT, CDR2 YENEEA. Full variable domain (missing parts from reference TRBV11-3 and TRBJ2-1): EAGVVQSPRYKIIEKKQPVAFWCNPISGHNTLYWYLQNLGQGPELLIRYENEEAVDDSQLPKDRFSAERLKGVDSTLKIQPAELGDSAVYLCASSSRGQGARSEQFFGPGTRLTVL.

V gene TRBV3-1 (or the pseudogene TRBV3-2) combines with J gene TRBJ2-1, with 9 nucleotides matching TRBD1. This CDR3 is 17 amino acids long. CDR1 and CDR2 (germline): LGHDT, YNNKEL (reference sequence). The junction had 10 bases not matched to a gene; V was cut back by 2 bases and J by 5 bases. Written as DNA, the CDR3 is TGTGCCAGCAGCCAACAGCCGGGACAGGGAGTCCACAATGAGCAGTTCTTC. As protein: CASSQQPGQGVHNEQFF.

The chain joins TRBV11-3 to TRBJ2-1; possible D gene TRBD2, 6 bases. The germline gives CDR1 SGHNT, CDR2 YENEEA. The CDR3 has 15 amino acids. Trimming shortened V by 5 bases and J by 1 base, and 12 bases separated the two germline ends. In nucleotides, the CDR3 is TGTGCCAGCAGCCACGGGACTGGGTCCTACAATGAGCAGTTCTTC. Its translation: CASSHGTGSYNEQFF.

The CDR3 here is CASRATSGSTDTQYF. In DNA form, the CDR3 reads TGCGCCAGCAGGGCGACTAGCGGAAGCACAGATACGCAGTATTTT. The chain is built from TRBV5-1 and TRBJ2-3; TRBD2 agrees at 9 bases. This CDR3 contains 15 residues. J lost 0 bases, V lost 5 bases, and 4 bases had no gene match. Germline V gene sequence: CDR1 SGHRS, CDR2 YFSETQ.